These T cell receptor beta chains were read from a single sample in a study of blood T cell repertoires in COVID-19. The repertoire was sequenced with immunoSEQ multiplex PCR; TCRdb's copy has only in-frame clones and lacks some. The sample holds approximately 270,000 clones; approximately 90% are singletons and the top ten take 1.5% to 2%. Sample: PBMCs or T cells enriched from blood (not recorded which). The receptor set was obtained from a man aged 40-55 years who had recovered from COVID-19. CDR3s include the opening cysteine and the closing phenylalanine or tryptophan. Each record gives: D gene, clone size, J gene, V gene, CDR3 DNA, CDR3 protein. The D gene is left open where the match is weak. Not every row has a clone size; where given, it reads once, few, many or a size class.

D gene: -
clone size: -
J gene: TRBJ1-5
V gene: TRBV7-2
CDR3 DNA: TGTGCCAGCAGCCTGGTAGAGGCCAGCAATCAGCCCCAGCATTTT
CDR3 protein: CASSLVEASNQPQHF

D gene: TRBD1
clone size: -
J gene: TRBJ2-1
V gene: TRBV5-1
CDR3 DNA: TGCGCCAGCCTCCGGGACAGGGGCCGGGATGAGCAGTTCTTC
CDR3 protein: CASLRDRGRDEQFF

D gene: -
clone size: -
J gene: TRBJ2-5
V gene: TRBV5-5
CDR3 DNA: TGTGCCAGCAGCTTGGGAATCAGCGAAGAGACCCAGTACTTC
CDR3 protein: CASSLGISEETQYF

D gene: TRBD1
clone size: -
J gene: TRBJ1-1
V gene: TRBV27
CDR3 DNA: TGTGCCAGCAGTTGGGAAGGGGGCTCGGTCACTGAAGCTTTCTTT
CDR3 protein: CASSWEGGSVTEAFF

D gene: TRBD2
clone size: -
J gene: TRBJ2-3
V gene: TRBV10-3
CDR3 DNA: TGTGCCATCTCTAGCGGGAGGGCCCTAGGCCCAGATACGCAGTATTTT
CDR3 protein: CAISSGRALGPDTQYF

D gene: -
clone size: -
J gene: TRBJ2-1
V gene: TRBV18
CDR3 DNA: TGTGCCAGCTCACCAATGGGAGATGGCAATGAGCAGTTCTTC
CDR3 protein: CASSPMGDGNEQFF

D gene: TRBD2
clone size: once
J gene: TRBJ2-1
V gene: TRBV19
CDR3 DNA: TGTGCCAGTAGTGCCCGGGGGGTGGATGAGCAGTTCTTC
CDR3 protein: CASSARGVDEQFF

D gene: TRBD1
clone size: -
J gene: TRBJ2-7
V gene: TRBV18
CDR3 DNA: TGTGCCAGCTCACCTACCGTGGGACAGGGGTTCGAGCAGTACTTC
CDR3 protein: CASSPTVGQGFEQYF

D gene: -
clone size: -
J gene: TRBJ1-2
V gene: TRBV4-3
CDR3 DNA: TGCGCCAGCAGCAGGAACGGGGGGACACATAACTATGGCTACACCTTC
CDR3 protein: CASSRNGGTHNYGYTF

D gene: TRBD2
clone size: -
J gene: TRBJ2-1
V gene: TRBV19
CDR3 DNA: TGTGCCAGTAGCAGTCTTATTACTAGCGGGGGGGCTCGCGAGCAGTTCTTC
CDR3 protein: CASSSLITSGGAREQFF

D gene: -
clone size: -
J gene: TRBJ2-7
V gene: TRBV15
CDR3 DNA: TGTGCCACCAGCACCCGATCCGGGGTGGGCGAGCAGTACTTC
CDR3 protein: CATSTRSGVGEQYF

D gene: TRBD2
clone size: -
J gene: TRBJ2-1
V gene: TRBV28
CDR3 DNA: TGTGCCAGCGGACTAGCGGGAGTCGGCTACAATGAGCAGTTCTTC
CDR3 protein: CASGLAGVGYNEQFF

D gene: TRBD2
clone size: -
J gene: TRBJ2-1
V gene: TRBV5-1
CDR3 DNA: TGCGCCAGCAGCTCGGGAGGGACCTACAATGAGCAGTTCTTC
CDR3 protein: CASSSGGTYNEQFF

D gene: -
clone size: -
J gene: TRBJ1-6
V gene: TRBV9
CDR3 DNA: TGTGCCAGCAGCCCCCAGGGGTTGTTCTCCTATAATTCACCCCTCCACTTT
CDR3 protein: CASSPQGLFSYNSPLHF

D gene: -
clone size: -
J gene: TRBJ2-5
V gene: TRBV18
CDR3 DNA: TGTGCCAGCTCACCAGCGGGATTGCAAGAGACCCAGTACTTC
CDR3 protein: CASSPAGLQETQYF

D gene: TRBD1
clone size: -
J gene: TRBJ2-7
V gene: TRBV18
CDR3 DNA: TGTGCCAGCTCACCGGCGACAGGGGCTCTACTCGCCCACGAGCAGTACTTC
CDR3 protein: CASSPATGALLAHEQYF

D gene: -
clone size: -
J gene: TRBJ2-4
V gene: TRBV21-1
CDR3 DNA: TGTGCCAGCATCCAGTCCCCCGGGGAGGAGGGAGGCGAAAACATTCAGTACTTC
CDR3 protein: CASIQSPGEEGGENIQYF

D gene: TRBD1
clone size: few
J gene: TRBJ1-2
V gene: TRBV5-8
CDR3 DNA: TGTGCCAGCAGCCTAGGACAGGGTGTGCCCCGAGCTAACTATGGCTACACCTTC
CDR3 protein: CASSLGQGVPRANYGYTF

D gene: -
clone size: -
J gene: TRBJ1-5
V gene: TRBV15
CDR3 DNA: TGTGCCACCAGCAGAGGGGGTTCAGGGAAAAATCAGCCCCAGCATTTT
CDR3 protein: CATSRGGSGKNQPQHF

D gene: TRBD2
clone size: few
J gene: TRBJ2-7
V gene: TRBV4-2
CDR3 DNA: TGTGCCAGCAGCCAAGACGGGACTAGCGGCTCCTACGAGCAGTACTTC
CDR3 protein: CASSQDGTSGSYEQYF

D gene: -
clone size: -
J gene: TRBJ1-4
V gene: TRBV2
CDR3 DNA: TGTGCCAGCAGGAACAGGGCTGCAACTAATGAAAAACTGTTTTTT
CDR3 protein: CASRNRAATNEKLFF

D gene: -
clone size: -
J gene: TRBJ2-7
V gene: TRBV6-9
CDR3 DNA: TGTGCCAGCAGTTACCCGGGGTTCGGCGAGCAGTACTTC
CDR3 protein: CASSYPGFGEQYF